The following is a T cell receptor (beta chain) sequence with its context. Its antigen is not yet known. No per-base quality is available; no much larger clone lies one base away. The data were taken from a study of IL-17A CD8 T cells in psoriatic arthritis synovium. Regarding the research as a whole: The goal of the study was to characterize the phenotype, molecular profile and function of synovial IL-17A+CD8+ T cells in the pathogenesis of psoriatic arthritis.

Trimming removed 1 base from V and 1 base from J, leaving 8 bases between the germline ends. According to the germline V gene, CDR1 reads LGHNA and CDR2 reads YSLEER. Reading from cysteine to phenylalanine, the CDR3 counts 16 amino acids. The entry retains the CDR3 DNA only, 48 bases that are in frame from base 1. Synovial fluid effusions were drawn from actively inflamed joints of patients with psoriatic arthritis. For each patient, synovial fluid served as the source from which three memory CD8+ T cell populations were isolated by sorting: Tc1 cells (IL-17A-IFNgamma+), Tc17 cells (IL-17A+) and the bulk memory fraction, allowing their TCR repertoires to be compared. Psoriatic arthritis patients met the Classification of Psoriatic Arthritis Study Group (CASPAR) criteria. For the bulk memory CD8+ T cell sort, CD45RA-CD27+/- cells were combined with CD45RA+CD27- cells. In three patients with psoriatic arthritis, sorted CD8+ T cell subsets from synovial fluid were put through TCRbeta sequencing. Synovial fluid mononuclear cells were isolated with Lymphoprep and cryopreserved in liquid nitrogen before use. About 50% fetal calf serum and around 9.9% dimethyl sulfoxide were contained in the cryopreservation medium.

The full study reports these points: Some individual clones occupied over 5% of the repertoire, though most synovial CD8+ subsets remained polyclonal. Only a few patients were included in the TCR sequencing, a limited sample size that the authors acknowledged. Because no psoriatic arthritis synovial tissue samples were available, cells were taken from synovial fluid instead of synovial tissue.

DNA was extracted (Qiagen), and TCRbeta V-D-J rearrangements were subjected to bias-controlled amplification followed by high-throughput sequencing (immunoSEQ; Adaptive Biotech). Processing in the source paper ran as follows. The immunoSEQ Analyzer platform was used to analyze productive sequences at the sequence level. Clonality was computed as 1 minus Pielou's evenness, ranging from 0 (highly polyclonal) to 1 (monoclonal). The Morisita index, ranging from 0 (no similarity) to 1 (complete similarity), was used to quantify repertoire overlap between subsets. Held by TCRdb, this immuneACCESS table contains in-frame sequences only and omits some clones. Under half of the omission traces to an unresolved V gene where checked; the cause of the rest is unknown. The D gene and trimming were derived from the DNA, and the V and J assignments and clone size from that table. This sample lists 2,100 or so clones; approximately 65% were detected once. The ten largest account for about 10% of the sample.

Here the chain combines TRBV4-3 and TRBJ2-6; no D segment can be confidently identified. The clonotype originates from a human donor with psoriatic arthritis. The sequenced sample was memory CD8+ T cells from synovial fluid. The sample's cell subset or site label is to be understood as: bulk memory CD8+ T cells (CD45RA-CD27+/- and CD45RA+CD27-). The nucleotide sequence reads TGCGCCAGCAGCCAAGCGACCGGATCTGGGGCCAACGTCCTGACTTTC. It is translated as CASSQATGSGANVLTF.